A selection of T cell receptor beta chains follows, all from one sample in a study of shared clonotypes between healthy human individuals. The data were produced by immunoSEQ multiplex PCR, yet TCRdb's version contains in-frame clones alone and is incomplete. There are under 2,000,000 clones in the sample; roughly 95% occur only once, and roughly 1.2% lies in the top ten. The sample consisted of naive CD8+ T cells sorted from blood. The receptors were gathered from a young man in good health. CDR3s include the opening cysteine and the closing phenylalanine or tryptophan. A D gene is named only where the DNA matches it firmly. A row's size may be missing; if present it is once, few, many or a size class.

d_gene: NA; abundance: NA; len: 13; j_gene: TRBJ2-3; v_gene: TRBV5-4; CDR3nt: TGTGCCAGCAGCTTCCGGGGCGCAGATACGCAGTATTTT; CDR3aa: CASSFRGADTQYF
d_gene: NA; abundance: NA; len: 14; j_gene: TRBJ1-5; v_gene: TRBV6-5; CDR3nt: TGTGCCACCGGAAGCGGACAAGGCAATCAGCCCCAGCATTTT; CDR3aa: CATGSGQGNQPQHF
d_gene: TRBD2; abundance: once; len: 14; j_gene: TRBJ2-1; v_gene: TRBV5-4; CDR3nt: TGTGCCAGCAGCTCGGGACTAGTCTACAATGAGCAGTTCTTC; CDR3aa: CASSSGLVYNEQFF
d_gene: NA; abundance: once; len: 15; j_gene: TRBJ1-2; v_gene: TRBV5-5; CDR3nt: TGTGCCAGCGGAGACTGGTTTCTGGAAAACTATGGCTACACCTTC; CDR3aa: CASGDWFLENYGYTF
d_gene: TRBD1; abundance: once; len: 11; j_gene: TRBJ1-5; v_gene: TRBV28; CDR3nt: TGTGCCAGCAGACAGGGGGGACCCCAGCATTTT; CDR3aa: CASRQGGPQHF
d_gene: NA; abundance: NA; len: 11; j_gene: TRBJ1-1; v_gene: TRBV28; CDR3nt: TGTGCCAGCAGTTTAGGCACTGAAGCTTTCTTT; CDR3aa: CASSLGTEAFF
d_gene: NA; abundance: NA; len: 14; j_gene: TRBJ2-5; v_gene: TRBV6-1; CDR3nt: TGTGCCAGCAGTGAAGACCCCGCCGGAGAGACCCAGTACTTC; CDR3aa: CASSEDPAGETQYF
d_gene: NA; abundance: NA; len: 15; j_gene: TRBJ1-2; v_gene: TRBV13; CDR3nt: TGTGCCAGCAGCTTTGGGGCCGGGGGGAACTATGGCTACACCTTC; CDR3aa: CASSFGAGGNYGYTF
d_gene: TRBD1; abundance: NA; len: 13; j_gene: TRBJ1-2; v_gene: TRBV5-1; CDR3nt: TGCGCCAGCAGTCCCGGACAGGGCTTAGGCTACACCTTC; CDR3aa: CASSPGQGLGYTF
d_gene: NA; abundance: NA; len: 15; j_gene: TRBJ2-2; v_gene: TRBV7-8; CDR3nt: TGTGCCAGCAGCTTGTGGACCGGGCTGGGCGGGGAGCTGTTTTTT; CDR3aa: CASSLWTGLGGELFF
d_gene: NA; abundance: NA; len: 14; j_gene: TRBJ2-5; v_gene: TRBV7-3; CDR3nt: TGTGCCAGCAGCAGTACAGGGGGGGCAGAGACCCAGTACTTC; CDR3aa: CASSSTGGAETQYF
d_gene: NA; abundance: NA; len: 15; j_gene: TRBJ2-3; v_gene: TRBV5-1; CDR3nt: TGCGCCAGCAGCTTGGAAGCCGGTAGCACAGATACGCAGTATTTT; CDR3aa: CASSLEAGSTDTQYF
d_gene: TRBD1; abundance: NA; len: 13; j_gene: TRBJ1-1; v_gene: TRBV6-5; CDR3nt: TGTGCCAGCTCCGGGACAGGGGGTATTGAAGCTTTCTTT; CDR3aa: CASSGTGGIEAFF
d_gene: TRBD1; abundance: NA; len: 16; j_gene: TRBJ2-3; v_gene: TRBV10-2; CDR3nt: TGCGCCAGCCTCATGGGACAGATAACTAGCACAGATACGCAGTATTTT; CDR3aa: CASLMGQITSTDTQYF
d_gene: NA; abundance: NA; len: 11; j_gene: TRBJ2-7; v_gene: TRBV11-3; CDR3nt: TGTGCCAGCAGCTTTGAAGACGAGCAGTACTTC; CDR3aa: CASSFEDEQYF
d_gene: NA; abundance: NA; len: 14; j_gene: TRBJ1-5; v_gene: TRBV28; CDR3nt: TGTGCCAGCAGCACTCCGGATCGCAATCAGCCCCAGCATTTT; CDR3aa: CASSTPDRNQPQHF
d_gene: NA; abundance: NA; len: 13; j_gene: TRBJ1-6; v_gene: TRBV27; CDR3nt: TGTGCCAGCAGTCCTAGTCGGAATTCACCCCTCCACTTT; CDR3aa: CASSPSRNSPLHF
d_gene: NA; abundance: once; len: 16; j_gene: TRBJ2-6; v_gene: TRBV13; CDR3nt: TGTGCCAGCAGCTCTTCCGGTCTCTCTGGGGCCAACGTCCTGACTTTC; CDR3aa: CASSSSGLSGANVLTF
d_gene: NA; abundance: NA; len: 13; j_gene: TRBJ2-7; v_gene: TRBV11-2; CDR3nt: TGTGCCAGCAGCTTAGGCTACTCCTACGAGCAGTACTTC; CDR3aa: CASSLGYSYEQYF
d_gene: TRBD1; abundance: NA; len: 16; j_gene: TRBJ1-2; v_gene: TRBV2; CDR3nt: TGTGCCAGCAGTGAAGCCTGGGACAGGGGTTTCTATGGCTACACCTTC; CDR3aa: CASSEAWDRGFYGYTF
d_gene: NA; abundance: NA; len: 17; j_gene: TRBJ1-5; v_gene: TRBV5-8; CDR3nt: TGTGCCAGCAGCTTGCTGTCAGTCATTTATAGCAATCAGCCCCAGCATTTT; CDR3aa: CASSLLSVIYSNQPQHF
d_gene: TRBD2; abundance: NA; len: 14; j_gene: TRBJ2-1; v_gene: TRBV30; CDR3nt: TGTGCCTGGAGTGTGGGTCGGGGGGAAAATGAGCAGTTCTTC; CDR3aa: CAWSVGRGENEQFF
d_gene: TRBD2; abundance: NA; len: 16; j_gene: TRBJ2-1; v_gene: TRBV28; CDR3nt: TGTGCCAGCAGTTTGGGAATAGCGGGGGGCTACAATGAGCAGTTCTTC; CDR3aa: CASSLGIAGGYNEQFF
d_gene: NA; abundance: NA; len: 12; j_gene: TRBJ2-1; v_gene: TRBV29-1; CDR3nt: TGCAGCGTTTCCGGACCCGATGCATGGCAGTTCTTC; CDR3aa: CSVSGPDAWQFF
d_gene: NA; abundance: once; len: 16; j_gene: TRBJ1-4; v_gene: TRBV2; CDR3nt: TGTGCCAGCAGTGACCCGCGCACAGCAACTAATGAAAAACTGTTTTTT; CDR3aa: CASSDPRTATNEKLFF
d_gene: NA; abundance: NA; len: 13; j_gene: TRBJ2-7; v_gene: TRBV4-1; CDR3nt: TGCGCCAGCTCGTGGGGCGAAACTTACGAGCAGTACTTC; CDR3aa: CASSWGETYEQYF
d_gene: TRBD1; abundance: NA; len: 14; j_gene: TRBJ1-2; v_gene: TRBV19; CDR3nt: TGTGCCAGTAGTATAGATCTGGGGACAGAAGGCTACACCTTC; CDR3aa: CASSIDLGTEGYTF
d_gene: NA; abundance: NA; len: 13; j_gene: TRBJ2-4; v_gene: TRBV2; CDR3nt: TGTGCCAGCAGTTCCCTTTCGGTGGTCATTCAGTACTTC; CDR3aa: CASSSLSVVIQYF
d_gene: NA; abundance: once; len: 11; j_gene: TRBJ2-7; v_gene: TRBV12-5; CDR3nt: TGTGCTAGTGGGGAACCCTACGAGCAGTACTTC; CDR3aa: CASGEPYEQYF
d_gene: TRBD2; abundance: NA; len: 14; j_gene: TRBJ2-2; v_gene: TRBV4-1; CDR3nt: TGCGCCAGCAGCCTGTACAGCGGGGCCGGGGAGCTGTTTTTT; CDR3aa: CASSLYSGAGELFF
d_gene: TRBD2; abundance: NA; len: 15; j_gene: TRBJ2-5; v_gene: TRBV2; CDR3nt: TGTGCCAGCAGGAAGAGCCTAGCGGGGGAAGAGACCCAGTACTTC; CDR3aa: CASRKSLAGEETQYF
d_gene: TRBD1; abundance: NA; len: 14; j_gene: TRBJ2-7; v_gene: TRBV7-2; CDR3nt: TGTGCCAGCAGCCGCGGGACAGGGTTTTACGAGCAGTACTTC; CDR3aa: CASSRGTGFYEQYF
d_gene: NA; abundance: NA; len: 14; j_gene: TRBJ1-2; v_gene: TRBV27; CDR3nt: TGTGCCAGCAGTTTATCGACGGGGAACTATGGCTACACCTTC; CDR3aa: CASSLSTGNYGYTF
d_gene: TRBD1; abundance: NA; len: 13; j_gene: TRBJ1-4; v_gene: TRBV7-9; CDR3nt: TGTGCCAGTGCAGGGGGGATCGGTGAAAAACTGTTTTTT; CDR3aa: CASAGGIGEKLFF
d_gene: TRBD1; abundance: NA; len: 16; j_gene: TRBJ1-4; v_gene: TRBV7-9; CDR3nt: TGTGCCAGCAGCTTAAGGGAAGGGGACAGTAATGAAAAACTGTTTTTT; CDR3aa: CASSLREGDSNEKLFF
d_gene: NA; abundance: NA; len: 15; j_gene: TRBJ1-5; v_gene: TRBV19; CDR3nt: TGTGCCAGTAGCCCGGGGGACGTTGGCAATCAGCCCCAGCATTTT; CDR3aa: CASSPGDVGNQPQHF
d_gene: NA; abundance: NA; len: 16; j_gene: TRBJ2-1; v_gene: TRBV7-9; CDR3nt: TGTGCCAGCAGCACCACCTCCCCCTGGTCCTACAATGAGCAGTTCTTC; CDR3aa: CASSTTSPWSYNEQFF
d_gene: NA; abundance: NA; len: 14; j_gene: TRBJ2-3; v_gene: TRBV30; CDR3nt: TGTGCCTGGAGGTTTGGAGTGGGAATAGATACGCAGTATTTT; CDR3aa: CAWRFGVGIDTQYF
d_gene: NA; abundance: NA; len: 14; j_gene: TRBJ1-2; v_gene: TRBV29-1; CDR3nt: TGCAGCGTCGTATCCGGGACCGATGCCTCGGGCTACACCTTC; CDR3aa: CSVVSGTDASGYTF
d_gene: NA; abundance: NA; len: 14; j_gene: TRBJ2-2; v_gene: TRBV5-4; CDR3nt: TGTGCCAGCAGCTTGGCTCAGCTCACCGGGGAGCTGTTTTTT; CDR3aa: CASSLAQLTGELFF
d_gene: NA; abundance: NA; len: 12; j_gene: TRBJ2-7; v_gene: TRBV29-1; CDR3nt: TGCAGCGTTGGTCTAGCTGGCAACGAGCAGTACTTC; CDR3aa: CSVGLAGNEQYF
d_gene: NA; abundance: NA; len: 14; j_gene: TRBJ2-3; v_gene: TRBV28; CDR3nt: TGTGCCAGCAGCTTGCAGATTATCACAGATACGCAGTATTTT; CDR3aa: CASSLQIITDTQYF
d_gene: NA; abundance: NA; len: 14; j_gene: TRBJ2-7; v_gene: TRBV4-3; CDR3nt: TGCGCCAGCAGCCAGGGGTCAAACTCCTACGAGCAGTACTTC; CDR3aa: CASSQGSNSYEQYF
d_gene: NA; abundance: NA; len: 13; j_gene: TRBJ2-1; v_gene: TRBV21-1; CDR3nt: TGTGCCAGCAGCAAAGATCTAGTACAGGGGAAGTTCTTC; CDR3aa: CASSKDLVQGKFF
d_gene: NA; abundance: NA; len: 11; j_gene: TRBJ1-5; v_gene: TRBV7-3; CDR3nt: TGTGCCAGCAGCCACAATCAGCCCCAGCATTTT; CDR3aa: CASSHNQPQHF
d_gene: NA; abundance: NA; len: 14; j_gene: TRBJ2-1; v_gene: TRBV30; CDR3nt: TGTGCCTGGACACTTACGGGCCTGGGGGATGAGCAGTTCTTC; CDR3aa: CAWTLTGLGDEQFF
d_gene: NA; abundance: NA; len: 13; j_gene: TRBJ1-1; v_gene: TRBV2; CDR3nt: TGTGCCAGCAGTGTGCGGGGGGGAGATGACGCTTTCTTT; CDR3aa: CASSVRGGDDAFF
d_gene: NA; abundance: NA; len: 14; j_gene: TRBJ1-5; v_gene: TRBV6-5; CDR3nt: TGTGCCAGCAGTTTAGGGGGTAGCAATCAGCCCCAGCATTTT; CDR3aa: CASSLGGSNQPQHF
d_gene: TRBD1; abundance: NA; len: 16; j_gene: TRBJ2-7; v_gene: TRBV27; CDR3nt: TGTGCCAGCAGTGCCACAGGGGCCCGGGGCCCCTACGAGCAGTACTTC; CDR3aa: CASSATGARGPYEQYF
d_gene: NA; abundance: once; len: 13; j_gene: TRBJ2-7; v_gene: TRBV7-8; CDR3nt: TGTGCCAGCAGCTTAGAAGCAGGGGCCGAGCAGTACTTC; CDR3aa: CASSLEAGAEQYF